This TCR beta chain derives from a study of blood T cells in healthy people across ages. V was clipped by 1 base and J by 5 bases, with 12 bases between them. The V gene's germline CDR1 is SGHRS and CDR2 YFSETQ. This CDR3 contains 15 residues. It was with a sample-barcoded 5' primer and a J-beta primer mix that a second PCR of about 7 to 12 cycles was run. TCRdb reprocessed the 5' RACE reads with MiXCR, giving one entry per CDR3 protein. The sample carries roughly 640,000 distinct CDR3 sequences, about 30% recorded once. A single count supports this clonotype. This receptor was identified in an elderly woman in good health. Sequenced material: blood. The genes are TRBV5-1 and TRBJ2-2; no clear D gene. This CDR3 reads CASSLSRQLTGELFF. DNA of the CDR3: TGCGCCAGCAGCTTGAGCAGGCAACTTACCGGGGAGCTGTTTTTT.